This T cell receptor (beta chain) was documented in a study of blood T cell repertoires in COVID-19. In the study overall: Both acute and convalescent COVID-19 samples were obtained from the United States, Italy and Spain. T cells, B-cell-depleted T cells, or PBMCs supplied cDNA or gDNA.

Germline V CDR1 and CDR2: MDHEN, SYDVKM. This CDR3 has 15 amino acids. Trimming at V came to 3 bases and at J to 10 bases, leaving 9 bases not matched to a gene. Source study methods: It was from reference gene primer amplification that nucleated cell counts were estimated. The method was immunoSEQ multiplex PCR; TCRdb's version includes in-frame clones alone and lacks a portion of them. Clone size and V and J calls were adopted from that table, with D and trimming inferred from the DNA. The sample yields 200,000 to 300,000 clones, approximately 80% seen once. This chain links TRBV28 with TRBJ1-1; TRBD1 aligns across 12 bases. This TCR derives from a woman over 75 with acute or convalescent COVID-19. The sample comprised peripheral blood. CDR3 in DNA: TGTGCCAGCAGTTTGGTGGCGGGACAGGGGGCGCGAGCTTTCTTT. Its protein is CASSLVAGQGARAFF.